This entry concerns a single T cell receptor (beta chain). Under the authors' procedure: Cell counts per sample came from amplifying reference gene primers. Assay used: immunoSEQ multiplex PCR; TCRdb lists only in-frame clones, some missing. The V and J calls and clone size are taken from that table; D and trimming were inferred from the DNA. The profile covers 350,000 to 450,000 clones, with about 89% appearing a single time and approximately 1.5% taken by the ten largest. This sample was included in a study of blood T cell repertoires in COVID-19. V lost 3 bases to trimming and J lost 3 bases, with 20 bases between them. This CDR3 is built from 16 residues. Germline loops: CDR1 DFQATT, CDR2 SNEGSKA (reference sequence).

The sample taken for sequencing was peripheral blood. The clonotype originates from a woman in her forties with COVID-19, enrolled during active disease. The rearrangement joins TRBV20-1 to TRBJ1-1, with D possibly matching TRBD1 (6 bases). In DNA form, the CDR3 reads TGCAGTGCTAGTCGTGGGAGGGGGGTGAGAGACACTGAAGCTTTCTTT. Its translation: CSASRGRGVRDTEAFF.